This paragraph covers one TCR beta chain sequence. The target of this receptor is not known. Base-call qualities are not available, and no considerably larger clone is one nucleotide away. Trimming accounts for 4 bases at V and 4 bases at J, while the number of junction bases matched to no gene is 9. The germline V gene gives CDR1 as SGHDT and CDR2 as YYEEEE. Its CDR3 holds 16 amino acids, cysteine through phenylalanine. The only DNA kept is the CDR3, 48 bases in frame from the first base. This entry comes from a study of blood T cell repertoires in COVID-19 (dated by TCRdb to 2020 to 2021). Regarding the research as a whole: Collaborator samples came from the United States, Italy and Spain and covered acute and convalescent phases of COVID-19. The prospective study material was composed of cDNA or gDNA derived from T cells, B-cell-depleted T cells, or PBMCs. Subjects who had been exposed to COVID-19, were actively infected with it, or had recovered from it provided the deeply sampled blood TCRbeta repertoires that made up the dataset. The repertoires were released in a freely available public database intended as a resource for research on the immune response to SARS-CoV-2. Samples were obtained from the ongoing ImmuneRACE study (first 160 participants) and from over 1,000 subjects provided by 6 global collaborators. A de-identified subject ID, COVID-19 status, age in years and sex were almost always included in the sample metadata. Where available, HLA class I and class II types were obtained from metadata supplied by the sample provider rather than from assay-based typing.

Overall study outcomes, separate from this receptor: The amount of clinical and demographic metadata varied by source and participant and was provided uncurated.

The collaborating institutions used their own protocols to collect whole blood in K2EDTA tubes. Collaborator samples were shipped for TCRbeta analysis as frozen whole blood, isolated PBMCs, or DNA extracted from either sample type. TCRbeta CDR3 regions were amplified from genomic DNA using the immunoSEQ Assay, a bias-controlled multiplex PCR. Per the source publication's procedure: Within the assay, amplification of reference gene primers was used to estimate how many nucleated cells each sample contained. Sequence reads were collapsed and filtered to measure the absolute abundance of every unique TCRbeta CDR3 rearrangement. For each sample, productive Simpson clonality was calculated as the square root of Simpson's diversity index across productive rearrangements. TCRdb re-hosts the immuneACCESS table, in-frame sequences only. Its copies lack some clones; in the studies checked, an unresolved V gene accounts for under half of them, and the cause for the rest is not known. V and J calls and clone size come straight from that table; D and trimming were deduced from the DNA. In all, the sample holds over 120,000 clones, and 60% to 80% of those were seen once. The ten largest clones take up around 9.5% of the sample.

Sample: peripheral blood. In this chain, TRBV5-6 is recombined with TRBJ1-3; the central 9 bases match TRBD1. This clonotype originated in a woman between 50 and 59 years old with active or convalescent COVID-19. For the CDR3, the sequence is CASSGDREWSGNTIYF. In nucleotides, the sequence is TGTGCCAGCAGCGGGGACAGGGAGTGGTCGGGAAACACCATATATTTT. The CDR3 plus the reference TRBV5-6 and TRBJ1-3 genes for the other parts give the full variable domain: DAGVTQSPTHLIKTRGQQVTLRCSPKSGHDTVSWYQQALGQGPQFIFQYYEEEERQRGNFPDRFSGHQFPNYSSELNVNALLLGDSALYLCASSGDREWSGNTIYFGEGSWLTVV.